This entry concerns a single T cell receptor beta chain. The antigen is unknown. This sample is drawn from a study of shared clonotypes between healthy human individuals. Across the whole study: Per donor, three plates held CD4 naive cells, three held CD4 memory, two held CD8 naive and one held CD8 memory. Study outcomes and limitations: Compared with memory subsets, naive subsets generally had larger estimated richness.

Trimming pared 5 bases from V and 3 bases from J, leaving 17 bases between. Germline-derived CDR1 and CDR2 are MNHEY and SMNVEV (reference sequence). The CDR3 sequence is 15 residues long. The protocol was immunoSEQ multiplex PCR, while the TCRdb copy is restricted to in-frame clones and leaves out a portion. The table includes 2 million to 2.5 million clones, 90% to 95% detected once. This rearrangement joins TRBV27 to TRBJ2-7; D is tentatively TRBD1 or TRBD2 (7 bases each). The receptor was derived from a man in his late teens or twenties in good health. Some clones in this sample may be carry-over from other donors' samples. Sequencing was carried out using naive CD4+ T cells from PBMCs. Indicated subset: CD45RA+ positively selected. CDR3 nucleotides: TGTGCCAGCAGTAAGATAGACAGGGAGGGCTACGAGCAGTACTTC. Residues: CASSKIDREGYEQYF.